These 32 T cell receptor beta chains were sequenced from one sample in a study of T cell repertoires in cytomegalovirus infection. Antigen specificity for these receptors is unknown. TCRdb analysed the reads with MiXCR anew, one entry per CDR3 protein. The sample consists of tens of thousands of distinct CDR3 sequences, approximately 45% of them appearing once. This specimen consisted of CD8+ T cells from cultured PBMCs, obtained from culture after CMV antigen stimulation. These TCRs come from a human donor in good health (CMV status not recorded). Some clones in this sample may be carry-over from other donors' samples.

This clonotype was seen only a few times. The chain carries TRBV5-4 and TRBJ2-7; 11 bases align to TRBD1. This CDR3 is 15 amino acids long. The junction had 3 bases not matched to a gene; V was cut back by 4 bases and J by 0 bases. Germline V gene lookup returns CDR1 SGHNT and CDR2 YYREEE (reference sequence). CDR3 loop: CASSLGQGVSYEQYF. The CDR3 DNA reads as TGTGCCAGCAGCCTGGGACAGGGGGTCTCCTACGAGCAGTACTTC.

V is TRBV7-3 and J is TRBJ1-1, with 9 bases fitting TRBD1. CDR3 length: 15 amino acids. The trim removed 5 bases at V and 4 bases at J, leaving 8 bases unmatched. Germline CDR1 and CDR2: SGHTA and FQGTGA. The CDR3 DNA sequence: TGTGCCAGCAGCCCCTCCGGGACAGGGATCACTGAAGCTTTCTTT. It encodes CASSPSGTGITEAFF.

CDR3 region: CASSALGGYGDEQYF. In DNA, the CDR3 is TGTGCCAGCAGCGCCCTTGGGGGGTACGGCGACGAGCAGTACTTC. The chain couples TRBV11-2 to TRBJ2-7; D is perhaps TRBD2 (6 bases). Trimming removed 5 bases at V and 5 bases at J, with 19 bases between. CDR3 length: 15 residues. Germline lookup yields CDR1 SGHAT and CDR2 FQNNGV.

V and J are TRBV19 and TRBJ2-4; 10 bases fit TRBD1. With V trimmed by 0 bases and J by 7 bases, 9 bases remained unmatched. Germline-derived CDR1 and CDR2 are LNHDA and SQIVND (reference sequence). The CDR3 is 17 residues long. The CDR3 is CASSIEAGTGVRNIQYF. The CDR3 region has the DNA TGTGCCAGTAGTATAGAGGCCGGGACAGGGGTACGGAACATTCAGTACTTC.

This clonotype was found a few times. The chain joins TRBV7-2 to TRBJ1-3; D is undetermined. The V gene's germline CDR1 is SGHTA and CDR2 FQGNSA. The CDR3 spans 16 residues. The ends were cut back, 1 base at V and 3 bases at J, with 13 bases in the middle. CDR3 sequence: CASSLERGQYGNTIYF. DNA of the CDR3: TGTGCCAGCAGCTTAGAGCGCGGCCAGTATGGAAACACCATATATTTT.

The gene calls are TRBV27 and TRBJ2-4; 9 bases map to TRBD1. Trimming at V came to 5 bases and at J to 3 bases, leaving 8 bases not matched to a gene. The CDR3 length is 16 residues. Germline CDR1 is MNHEY and CDR2 is SMNVEV (reference sequence). The CDR3 protein is CASSPRQGVGKNIQYF. Written as DNA, the CDR3 is TGTGCCAGCAGTCCCCGACAGGGGGTCGGCAAAAACATTCAGTACTTC.

The gene calls are TRBV2 and TRBJ2-3, with 13 bases that match TRBD2. The CDR3 runs to 16 residues. J lost 4 bases, V lost 9 bases, and 10 bases had no gene match. Looked up from germline, CDR1 is SNHLY and CDR2 is FYNNEI. CDR3 in DNA: TGTGCCAGATACGCCGGACTAGCGGGAGCAGCAGATACGCAGTATTTT. Translating it yields CARYAGLAGAADTQYF.

The table lists this clonotype with a few counts. CDR3 sequence (DNA): TGCGCCAGCGGAGAGGTTAACCGCGAGGCTTTCTTT. Protein sequence: CASGEVNREAFF. The chain carries TRBV10-2 and TRBJ1-1; D is ambiguous. This CDR3 spans 12 amino acids. Deletions cut 8 bases from V and 11 bases from J, with 18 bases between. The germline gives CDR1 WSHSY, CDR2 SAAADI.

The chain links TRBV7-3 to TRBJ2-3; the match to TRBD1 covers 8 bases. The V gene end was trimmed by 5 bases and the J gene end by 0 bases; junction bases not matched to a gene: 10. The CDR3 extends over 17 amino acids. Germline CDR1 reads SGHTA; CDR2 reads FQGTGA. As DNA, the CDR3 is TGTGCCAGCAGCGCCACCGGGACAGGTGGTAGCACAGATACGCAGTATTTT. Translating gives CASSATGTGGSTDTQYF.

The V gene is TRBV11-2, the J gene TRBJ2-5, with TRBD2 matching over 7 bases. This CDR3 comprises 13 residues. Germline CDR1 is SGHAT and CDR2 is FQNNGV. V was pared by 5 bases and J by 5 bases, with 5 bases of the junction left unmatched. The CDR3 nucleotides read TGTGCCAGCAGCCCCCGGGGAGGGGAGACCCAGTACTTC. This gives the protein CASSPRGGETQYF.

The rearrangement uses TRBV11-2 and TRBJ2-4, with no clear D. This CDR3 is 14 amino acids long. V was shortened by 5 bases and J by 2 bases, with 10 bases between the two germline ends. CDR1 SGHAT and CDR2 FQNNGV come from the germline V gene. This CDR3 reads CASSPRRTKNIQYF. CDR3 bases: TGTGCCAGCAGCCCCCGCCGTACCAAAAACATTCAGTACTTC.

This clonotype was counted a few times. The junction differs from germline at one of its ends, possibly a read error. The chain couples TRBV12-5 to TRBJ2-5, with D unresolved. The germline V gene has CDR1 LGHNT and CDR2 FRNRAP. The CDR3 has 15 amino acids. CDR3 residues: CASGLNNSPRDPGNF. The CDR3 bases are TGTGCTAGTGGTTTAAATAACAGTCCAAGAGACCCAGGAAACTTC.

This clonotype has more than one count but fewer than ten. The DNA for the CDR3 is TGTGCCAGCAGCTCACGACAGGGAATGAACAATGAGCAGTTCTTC. Translated: CASSSRQGMNNEQFF. The genes are TRBV7-3 and TRBJ2-1; 7 nucleotides line up with TRBD1. CDR1 and CDR2 (germline): SGHTA, FQGTGA. The CDR3 covers 15 residues. V lost 4 bases and J lost 5; bases outside the gene matches: 8.

V is TRBV2 and J is TRBJ2-3; D is undetermined. Germline V lookup: CDR1 SNHLY, CDR2 FYNNEI. This CDR3 spans 15 amino acids. The V gene lost 7 bases and the J gene lost 0 bases, with 14 bases spanning the gap. In DNA form, the CDR3 reads TGTGCCAGCACCCAGGCGGCTACTAGCACAGATACGCAGTATTTT. Protein: CASTQAATSTDTQYF.

This clonotype was seen once. The chain links TRBV14 to TRBJ2-1, with 9 bases aligning to TRBD2. With 0 bases clipped from V and 4 bases from J, the junction kept 7 bases outside the gene matches. From germline, CDR1 is SGHDN and CDR2 FVKESK. The CDR3 extends over 17 amino acids. The CDR3 is CASSQEVREGLYNEQFF. CDR3 in DNA: TGTGCCAGCAGCCAAGAAGTGCGGGAGGGCCTTTACAATGAGCAGTTCTTC.

This clonotype turned up a few times. A junction end diverges from the germline sequence, so it may reflect a read error. The chain recombines TRBV28 with TRBJ2-7; TRBD2 might be the D (5 bases). The CDR3 consists of 10 residues. Germline V gives CDR1 MDHEN, CDR2 SYDVKM. The CDR3 nucleotides are TGTGCCAGCACTCCCACCCAACTAGACTTC. This encodes CASTPTQLDF.

The rearrangement joins TRBV20-1 to TRBJ2-7; TRBD2 matches at 8 bases. Germline-derived CDR1 and CDR2 are DFQATT and SNEGSKA (reference sequence). The V gene end was trimmed by 4 bases and the J gene end by 5 bases; junction bases not matched to a gene: 13. The CDR3 is 15 residues long. CDR3 amino acids: CSATDYSGSIDEQYF. The DNA for the CDR3 is TGCAGTGCTACGGACTACAGCGGGAGTATCGACGAGCAGTACTTC.

This chain joins TRBV4-3 and TRBJ2-1; TRBD1 aligns across 9 bases. Germline assignment: CDR1 LGHNA and CDR2 YSLEER. V dropped 0 bases and J dropped 6; count of bases not matched to a gene: 6. The CDR3 runs to 16 residues. CDR3 sequence: CASSQDKGTGSNEQFF. As DNA, the CDR3 is TGCGCCAGCAGCCAAGATAAAGGGACAGGGAGCAATGAGCAGTTCTTC.

This chain links TRBV7-2 with TRBJ1-2, with 9 bases identical to TRBD1. The germline gives CDR1 SGHTA, CDR2 FQGNSA. The V segment lost 5 bases and the J segment 5 bases; nucleotides outside the gene matches: 6. CDR3 length: 14 amino acids. In DNA form, the CDR3 reads TGTGCCAGCAGCGGCTCCGGGACAGGGTATGGCTACACCTTC. Its protein product is CASSGSGTGYGYTF.

V is TRBV7-8 and J is TRBJ1-5; D is undetermined. The CDR3 sequence is 15 residues long. V lost 2 bases and J 3 bases, leaving 11 bases between the germline ends. In germline, CDR1 is SGHVS, CDR2 FQNEAQ. The chain's CDR3 is CASSLTRGNNQPQHF. CDR3 DNA: TGTGCCAGCAGCTTAACGCGGGGAAACAATCAGCCCCAGCATTTT.

In its sample, this clonotype was seen a few times. The V and J genes are TRBV7-9 and TRBJ2-1; D is uncertain. Trimming pared 10 bases from V and 0 bases from J, leaving 13 bases between. The germline CDR1 and CDR2 sequences are SEHNR and FQNEAQ (reference sequence). The CDR3 spans 14 residues. The CDR3 bases are TGTGCCACCCCTGAGGCGAGCTCCTACAATGAGCAGTTCTTC. Amino acid sequence: CATPEASSYNEQFF.

V and J are TRBV28 and TRBJ2-6; 9 nucleotides match TRBD2. Unmatched junction bases numbered 2, after V lost 8 bases and J lost 3 bases. This CDR3 comprises 14 residues. From germline, CDR1 is MDHEN and CDR2 SYDVKM. In nucleotides, the CDR3 is TGTGCCAGCGTAGCGGGAGTTGGGGCCAACGTCCTGACTTTC. As protein: CASVAGVGANVLTF.

This clonotype turned up a few times. The chain is built from TRBV7-9 and TRBJ2-1, with unresolved D. Germline CDR1 reads SEHNR; CDR2 reads FQNEAQ (reference sequence). V lost 4 bases and J lost 6, with 16 bases in between. CDR3 length: 15 residues. In DNA, the CDR3 is TGTGCCAGCAGCTCCCCGAGCCATTCGGTCAATGAGCAGTTCTTC. Amino acids: CASSSPSHSVNEQFF.

The rearrangement links TRBV7-9 to TRBJ2-7; 8 nucleotides align to TRBD1. CDR3 size: 15 residues. Unmatched junction bases numbered 10, after V lost 5 bases and J lost 4 bases. Germline V gives CDR1 SEHNR, CDR2 FQNEAQ (reference sequence). CDR3 DNA: TGTGCCAGCAGCGCGGGCGTACAGGGGGGTTACGAGCAGTACTTC. It encodes CASSAGVQGGYEQYF. The full variable domain, its missing parts supplied by reference TRBV7-9 and TRBJ2-7, is DTGVSQNPRHKITKRGQNVTFRCDPISEHNRLYWYRQTLGQGPEFLTYFQNEAQLEKSRLLSDRFSAERPKGSFSTLEIQRTEQGDSAMYLCASSAGVQGGYEQYFGPGTRLTVT.

This chain connects TRBV5-1 to TRBJ2-3; TRBD1 agrees at 9 bases. Looked up from germline, CDR1 is SGHRS and CDR2 is YFSETQ. Unmatched junction bases numbered 16, after V lost 5 bases and J lost 6 bases. This CDR3 contains 17 residues. In DNA, the CDR3 is TGCGCCAGCAGATTATTTTCTACAGGGGGCAAGCGGGATACGCAGTATTTT. It is translated as CASRLFSTGGKRDTQYF. Full variable domain (remainder filled in from reference TRBV5-1 and TRBJ2-3): KAGVTQTPRYLIKTRGQQVTLSCSPISGHRSVSWYQQTPGQGLQFLFEYFSETQRNKGNFPGRFSGRQFSNSRSEMNVSTLELGDSALYLCASRLFSTGGKRDTQYFGPGTRLTVL.

This chain's CDR3 is CASGSELNTGELFF. The CDR3 DNA is TGTGCCAGCGGATCGGAGCTGAACACCGGGGAGCTGTTTTTT. The chain recombines TRBV12-3 or TRBV12-4 with TRBJ2-2; D gene uncertain. The CDR3 spans 14 residues. The V and J ends lost 8 bases and 1 base respectively, with 11 bases between them.

CDR3 nucleotides: TGCGCCAGCAGCACCGGGACAGGGGGGGCCGAGGAGCTGTTTTTT. Encoded protein: CASSTGTGGAEELFF. The chain couples TRBV5-1 to TRBJ2-2; 11 nucleotides align to TRBD1. V trimming: 4 bases; J trimming: 10 bases; junction bases outside the gene matches: 9. Germline-derived CDR1 and CDR2 are SGHRS and YFSETQ. The CDR3 loop spans 15 amino acids.

This clonotype was seen only a few times. The rearrangement uses TRBV6-6 and TRBJ2-7; TRBD2 matches 8 bases. The CDR3 has 13 amino acids. V shed 10 bases and J 4 bases; nucleotides not matched to a gene: 9. Germline CDR1 reads MNHNY; CDR2 reads SVGAGI (reference sequence). CDR3 coding DNA: TGTGCCATCGGGGGGGGAGGGCCGTACGAGCAGTACTTC. Its translation is CAIGGGGPYEQYF.

The chain combines TRBV7-2 with TRBJ1-2; D gene ambiguous. CDR3 size: 16 residues. With 1 base removed from V and 4 bases from J, the gap between germline ends came to 16 bases. Germline V gene lookup returns CDR1 SGHTA and CDR2 FQGNSA. Here the CDR3 reads CASSLDFREWGYGYTF. The CDR3 nucleotides read TGTGCCAGCAGCTTAGATTTTAGGGAGTGGGGCTATGGCTACACCTTC.

Here the CDR3 reads CASSLISETDTQYF. Written as DNA, the CDR3 is TGTGCCAGCAGCTTAATATCGGAGACAGATACGCAGTATTTT. J is TRBJ2-3 and V is TRBV11-1; D is undetermined. The CDR3 length is 14 residues. CDR1 is SGHAT and CDR2 is FQDESV in the germline V gene (reference sequence). The germline V and J ends were trimmed by 2 bases and 3 bases, with 9 bases remaining between them.

V is TRBV19 and J is TRBJ2-1, with 12 nucleotides matching TRBD2. The CDR3 length is 15 residues. Germline V gives CDR1 LNHDA, CDR2 SQIVND (reference sequence). The V gene end was trimmed by 5 bases and the J gene end by 6 bases; junction bases not matched to a gene: 5. CDR3 loop: CASSPTSGGTNEQFF. CDR3 bases: TGTGCCAGTAGTCCTACTAGCGGGGGGACCAATGAGCAGTTCTTC.

The CDR3 is CASSFLPEEQFF. DNA for the CDR3: TGTGCCAGCAGCTTTTTGCCGGAGGAGCAGTTCTTC. The chain carries TRBV7-6 and TRBJ2-1; D gene unclear. Germline CDR1 is SGHVS and CDR2 is FNYEAQ. V was pared by 3 bases and J by 10 bases, with 10 bases between. The CDR3 has 12 amino acids.